This T cell receptor beta chain comes out of a study of cytomegalovirus exposure and HLA in healthy donors (TCRdb year 2017). Background on the whole study: According to a later analysis, the approximately 130 validation repertoires were produced on the same platform as the 666 repertoires of the first cohort. A separate validation cohort of over a hundred different subjects was used in addition to the approximately 700-subject first cohort. The study aimed to test whether cataloging public T cell receptors could reveal signatures of past pathogen exposure. To predict cytomegalovirus infection status, the study combined high-throughput TCR immunosequencing, statistical association of individual TCRs with disease status, and machine learning. The investigation overall reported the following: Subsequent analysis determined that TCRs grouped into clusters in the first cohort also showed a tendency toward co-occurrence across the approximately 120 validation repertoires, and 94% of cluster scores exceeded 0. The authors suggested that the approach could potentially be extended to other disease states and immunological phenotypes. The validation cohort had no HLA typing available for a later analysis, so co-occurrence within that cohort was assessed over all 120 or so repertoires. In both the original and validation cohorts, the classifier was reported to diagnose cytomegalovirus status with high specificity and sensitivity. Most TCR sequences were observed very rarely across donors, whereas some public TCRs were present in many individuals. The study gave a list of 150 to 200 TCR beta chains associated with cytomegalovirus. In vitro tests confirmed that a few of the cytomegalovirus-associated TCR beta chains recognize cytomegalovirus antigens.

The donors were included in the validation cohort of some 120 subjects, a group kept apart from the approximately 700-subject first cohort. The CDR3 sequence holds 15 residues, the cysteine and phenylalanine included. The DNA shown is the 45-base CDR3, in frame from base 1. As encoded in the germline V gene (reference sequence), CDR1 is SGHNT while CDR2 is YYREEE. The trim is 0 bases for V and 3 bases for J, with a gap of 12 bases between the germline ends. Library preparation was by the immunoSEQ multiplex PCR assay. The authors' analysis ran thus. To diagnose cytomegalovirus status from the catalog of TCR beta chain sequences, a statistical classification framework was built. What TCRdb holds here is the immuneACCESS table cut down to in-frame rearrangements. Part of the clones is not present; checked against another copy, under half of the missing clones reflect an unresolved V gene, and the others are unexplained. V and J calls and clone size come straight from that table; D and trimming were deduced from the DNA. The sample contains 130,000 to 150,000 clones, roughly four fifths of them found a single time. The ten largest account for 1.4% of the sample.

About this clone itself: What antigen it recognizes has not been identified. No base-level quality is on record; no much larger clone is a single base apart.

Recombination joined TRBV5-4 with TRBJ2-5; the D gene is perhaps TRBD2, on 5 matching bases. Sequencing input: PBMCs. The clonotype was recovered from a woman aged 25-40 years in good health and CMV-seronegative. The nucleotide sequence reads as follows: TGTGCCAGCAGCTTGGGTCCAAGCGGAGAAGAGACCCAGTACTTC. Its protein reads: CASSLGPSGEETQYF.